This TCR beta chain appears in the sequencing data of a study of neurological immune-mediated disorders. This clonotype was observed many times. The antigen is not known. Deletions cut 0 bases from V and 9 bases from J, with 3 bases between. The CDR3 runs to 12 residues. Germline CDR1 LNHNV, CDR2 YYDKDF (reference sequence). TCRdb called the 5' RACE reads again in MiXCR, with one record for every CDR3 protein. The sample consists of around 25,000 distinct CDR3 sequences, over 10% of them appearing once. Findings and limits, study-wide: HTLV-1-associated myelopathy had the most TCR clonal expansion, whereas multiple sclerosis had the least (lower than in healthy controls).

The sequencing input was PBMCs. This clonotype was sampled from a middle-aged woman with HTLV-1-associated myelopathy (HAM/TSP). This chain uses TRBV15 with TRBJ1-6, with no clear D. The CDR3 bases are TGTGCCACCAGCAGAGATTTTTCACCCCTCCACTTT. Amino acid sequence: CATSRDFSPLHF.